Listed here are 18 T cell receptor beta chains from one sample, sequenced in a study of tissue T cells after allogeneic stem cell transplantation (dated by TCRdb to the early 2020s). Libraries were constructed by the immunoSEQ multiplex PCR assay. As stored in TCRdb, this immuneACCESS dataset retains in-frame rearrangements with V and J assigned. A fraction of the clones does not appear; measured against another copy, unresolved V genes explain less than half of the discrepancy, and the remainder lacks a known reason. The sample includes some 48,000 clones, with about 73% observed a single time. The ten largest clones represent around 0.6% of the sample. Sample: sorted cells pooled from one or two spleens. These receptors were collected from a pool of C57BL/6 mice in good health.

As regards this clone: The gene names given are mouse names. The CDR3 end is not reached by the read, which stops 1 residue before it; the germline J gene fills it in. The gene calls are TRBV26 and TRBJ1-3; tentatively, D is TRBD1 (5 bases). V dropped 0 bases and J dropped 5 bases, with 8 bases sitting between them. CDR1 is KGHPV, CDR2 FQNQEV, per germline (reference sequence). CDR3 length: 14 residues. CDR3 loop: CASSLSRTRNTLYF. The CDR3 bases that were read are TGTGCCAGCAGTCTGTCCCGGACAAGAAATACGCTCTAT.

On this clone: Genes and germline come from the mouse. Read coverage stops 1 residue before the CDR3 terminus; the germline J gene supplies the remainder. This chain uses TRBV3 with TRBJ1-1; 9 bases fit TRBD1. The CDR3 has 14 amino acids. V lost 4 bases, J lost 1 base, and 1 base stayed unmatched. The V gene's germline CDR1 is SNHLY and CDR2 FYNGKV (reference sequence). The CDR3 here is CASSSTGGNTEVFF. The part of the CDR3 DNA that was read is TGTGCCAGCAGCTCGACAGGGGGAAACACAGAAGTCTTC.

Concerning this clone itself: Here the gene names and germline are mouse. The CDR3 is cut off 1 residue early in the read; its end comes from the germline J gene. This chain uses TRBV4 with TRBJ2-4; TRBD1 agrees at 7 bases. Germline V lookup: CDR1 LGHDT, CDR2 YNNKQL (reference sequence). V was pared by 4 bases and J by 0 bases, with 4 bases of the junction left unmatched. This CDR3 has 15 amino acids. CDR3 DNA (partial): TGTGCCAGCAGCTCGGGACAGTCTAGTCAAAACACCTTGTAC. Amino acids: CASSSGQSSQNTLY. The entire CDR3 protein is CASSSGQSSQNTLYF. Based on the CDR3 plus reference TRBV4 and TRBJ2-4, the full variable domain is ETAVFQTPNYHVTQVGNEVSFNCKQTLGHDTMYWYKQDSKKLLKIMFSYNNKQLIVNETVPRRFSPQSSDKAHLNLRIKSVEPEDSAVYLCASSSGQSSQNTLYFGAGTRLSVL.

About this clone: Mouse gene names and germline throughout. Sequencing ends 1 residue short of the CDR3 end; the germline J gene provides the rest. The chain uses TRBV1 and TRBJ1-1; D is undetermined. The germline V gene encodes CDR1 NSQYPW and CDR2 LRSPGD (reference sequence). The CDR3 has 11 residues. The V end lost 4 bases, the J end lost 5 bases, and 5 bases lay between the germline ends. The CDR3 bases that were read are TGCACCTGCAGTGACAGAACAGAAGTCTTC. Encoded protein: CTCSDRTEVF. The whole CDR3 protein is CTCSDRTEVFF. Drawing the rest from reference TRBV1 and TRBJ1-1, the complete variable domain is VTLLEQNPRWRLVPRGQAVNLRCILKNSQYPWMSWYQQDLQKQLQWLFTLRSPGDKEVKSLPGADYLATRVTDTELRLQVANMSQGRTLYCTCSDRTEVFFGKGTRLTVV.

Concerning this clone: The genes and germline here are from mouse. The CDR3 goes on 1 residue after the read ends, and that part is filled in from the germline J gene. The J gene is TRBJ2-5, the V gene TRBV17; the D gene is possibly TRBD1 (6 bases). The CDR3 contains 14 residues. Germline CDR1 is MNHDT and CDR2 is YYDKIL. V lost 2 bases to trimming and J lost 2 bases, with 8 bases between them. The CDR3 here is CASSRRGFQDTQYF. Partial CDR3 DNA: TGTGCTAGCAGTAGAAGGGGGTTCCAAGACACCCAGTAC.

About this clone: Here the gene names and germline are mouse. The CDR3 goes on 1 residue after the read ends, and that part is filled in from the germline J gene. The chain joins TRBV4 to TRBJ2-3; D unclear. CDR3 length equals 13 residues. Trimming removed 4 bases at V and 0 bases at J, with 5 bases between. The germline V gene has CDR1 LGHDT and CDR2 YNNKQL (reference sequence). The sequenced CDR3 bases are TGTGCCAGCAGCTGGGTTAGTGCAGAAACGCTGTAT. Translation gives CASSWVSAETLY. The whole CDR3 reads CASSWVSAETLYF.

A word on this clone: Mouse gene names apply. CDR3 bases read: TGTGCCAGCAGCCAAGAAACTGGGGCAAACACCGGGCAGCTCTAC. The encoded protein is CASSQETGANTGQLY. The whole CDR3 is CASSQETGANTGQLYF. The chain employs TRBV5 and TRBJ2-2, with 7 bases identical to TRBD2. Sequencing ends 1 residue short of the CDR3 end; the germline J gene provides the rest. Per the germline V gene, CDR1 is LGHNA and CDR2 is YNLKQL (reference sequence). V trimming: 0 bases; J trimming: 0 bases; junction bases outside the gene matches: 1. This CDR3 has 16 amino acids.

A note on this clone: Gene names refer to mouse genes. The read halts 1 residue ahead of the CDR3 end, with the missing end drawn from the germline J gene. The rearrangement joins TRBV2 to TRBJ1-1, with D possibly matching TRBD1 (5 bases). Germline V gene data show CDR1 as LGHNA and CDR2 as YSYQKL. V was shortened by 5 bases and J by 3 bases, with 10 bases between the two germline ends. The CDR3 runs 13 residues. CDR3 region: CASSVDSYTEVFF. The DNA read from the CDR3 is TGTGCCAGCAGCGTCGACAGCTACACAGAAGTCTTC. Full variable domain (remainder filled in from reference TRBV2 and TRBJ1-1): DPKIIQKPKYLVAVTGSEKILICEQYLGHNAMYWYRQSAKKPLEFMFSYSYQKLMDNQTASSRFQPQSSKKNHLDLQITALKPDDSATYFCASSVDSYTEVFFGKGTRLTVV.

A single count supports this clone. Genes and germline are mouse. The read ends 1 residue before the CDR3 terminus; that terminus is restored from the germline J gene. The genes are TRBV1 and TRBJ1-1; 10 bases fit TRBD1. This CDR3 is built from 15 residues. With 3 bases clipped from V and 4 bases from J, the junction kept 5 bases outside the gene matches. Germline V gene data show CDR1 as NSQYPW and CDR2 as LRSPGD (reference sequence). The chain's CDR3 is CTCSAGQGGSTEVFF. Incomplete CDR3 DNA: TGCACCTGCAGTGCCGGACAGGGGGGGAGCACAGAAGTCTTC.

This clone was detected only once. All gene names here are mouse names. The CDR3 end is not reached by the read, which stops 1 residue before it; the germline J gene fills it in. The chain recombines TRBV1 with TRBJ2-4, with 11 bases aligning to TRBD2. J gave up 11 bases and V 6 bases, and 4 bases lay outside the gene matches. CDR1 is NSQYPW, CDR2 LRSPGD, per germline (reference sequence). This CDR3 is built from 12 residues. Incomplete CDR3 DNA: TGCACCTGCAGCCCGGGACTGGGGGACTTGTAC. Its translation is CTCSPGLGDLY. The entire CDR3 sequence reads CTCSPGLGDLYF.

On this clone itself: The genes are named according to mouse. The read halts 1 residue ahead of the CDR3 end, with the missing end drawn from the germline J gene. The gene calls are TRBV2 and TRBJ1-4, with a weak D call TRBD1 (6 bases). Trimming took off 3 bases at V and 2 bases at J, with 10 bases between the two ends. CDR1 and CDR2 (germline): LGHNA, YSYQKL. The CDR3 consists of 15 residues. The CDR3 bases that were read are TGTGCCAGCAGCCAGAAGGGGACATCCAACGAAAGATTATTT. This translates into CASSQKGTSNERLF. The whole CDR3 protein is CASSQKGTSNERLFF.

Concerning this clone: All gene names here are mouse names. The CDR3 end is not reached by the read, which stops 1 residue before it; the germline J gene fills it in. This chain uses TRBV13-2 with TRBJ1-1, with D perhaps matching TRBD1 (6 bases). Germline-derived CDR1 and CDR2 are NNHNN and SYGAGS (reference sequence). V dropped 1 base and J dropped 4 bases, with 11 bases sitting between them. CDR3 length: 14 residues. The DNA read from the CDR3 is TGTGCCAGCGGTGATTCGGGGGCGGGCACAGAAGTCTTC. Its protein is CASGDSGAGTEVF. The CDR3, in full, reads CASGDSGAGTEVFF.

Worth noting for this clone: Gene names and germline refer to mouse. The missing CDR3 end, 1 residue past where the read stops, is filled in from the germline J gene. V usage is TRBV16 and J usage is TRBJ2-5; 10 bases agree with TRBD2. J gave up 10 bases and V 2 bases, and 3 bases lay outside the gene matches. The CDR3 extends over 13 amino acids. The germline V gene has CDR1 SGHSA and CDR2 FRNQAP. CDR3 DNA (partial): TGTGCAAGCAGCTTACCTGGGGGGGCGCCCCAGTAC. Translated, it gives CASSLPGGAPQY. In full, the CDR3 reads CASSLPGGAPQYF.

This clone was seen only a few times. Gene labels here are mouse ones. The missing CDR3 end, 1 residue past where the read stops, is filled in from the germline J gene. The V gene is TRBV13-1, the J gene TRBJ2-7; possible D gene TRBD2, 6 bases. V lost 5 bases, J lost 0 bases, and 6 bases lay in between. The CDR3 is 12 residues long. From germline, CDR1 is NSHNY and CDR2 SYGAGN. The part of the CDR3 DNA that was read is TGTGCCAGCAGGGGGGGCTCCTATGAACAGTAC. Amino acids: CASRGGSYEQY. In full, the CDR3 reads CASRGGSYEQYF.

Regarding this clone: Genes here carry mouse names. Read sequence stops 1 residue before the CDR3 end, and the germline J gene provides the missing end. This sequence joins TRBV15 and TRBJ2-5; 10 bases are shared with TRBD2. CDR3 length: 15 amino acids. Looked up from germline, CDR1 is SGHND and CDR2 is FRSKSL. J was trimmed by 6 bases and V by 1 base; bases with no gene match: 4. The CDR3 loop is CASSLGLGGLDTQYF. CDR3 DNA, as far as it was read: TGTGCCAGCAGTTTAGGGCTGGGGGGGCTGGACACCCAGTAC.

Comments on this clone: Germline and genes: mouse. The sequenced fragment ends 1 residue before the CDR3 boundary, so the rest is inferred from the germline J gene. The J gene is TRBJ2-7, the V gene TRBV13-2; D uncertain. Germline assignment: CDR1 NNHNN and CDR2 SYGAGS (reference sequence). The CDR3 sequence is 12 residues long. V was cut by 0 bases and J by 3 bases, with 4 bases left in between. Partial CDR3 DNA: TGTGCCAGCGGTGATGACAACTATGAACAGTAC. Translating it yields CASGDDNYEQY. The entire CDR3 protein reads CASGDDNYEQYF.

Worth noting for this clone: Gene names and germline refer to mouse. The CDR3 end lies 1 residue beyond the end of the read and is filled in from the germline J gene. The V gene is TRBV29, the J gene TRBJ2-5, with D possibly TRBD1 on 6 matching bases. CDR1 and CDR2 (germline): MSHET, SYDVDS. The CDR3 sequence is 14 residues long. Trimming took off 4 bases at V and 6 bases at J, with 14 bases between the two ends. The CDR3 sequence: CASSSGQGGDTQYF. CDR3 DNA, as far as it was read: TGTGCTAGCAGTTCGGGACAAGGAGGGGACACCCAGTAC.

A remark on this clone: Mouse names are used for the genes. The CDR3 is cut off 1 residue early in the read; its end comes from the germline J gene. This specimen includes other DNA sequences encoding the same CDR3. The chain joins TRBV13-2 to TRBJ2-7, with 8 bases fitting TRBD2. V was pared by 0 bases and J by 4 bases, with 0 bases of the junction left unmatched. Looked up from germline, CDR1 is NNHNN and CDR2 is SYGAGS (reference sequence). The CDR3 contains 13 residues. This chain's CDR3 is CASGDGTGYEQYF. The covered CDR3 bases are TGTGCCAGCGGTGATGGGACTGGGTATGAACAGTAC.